This T cell receptor beta chain was retrieved from a study of T cells after yellow fever vaccination. The study, taken as a whole, reports: Almost no vaccine-responding clonotypes were detectable in day 0 sorted memory subsets.

This clonotype showed up many times. MiXCR was run by TCRdb on the 5' RACE reads, yielding one entry per CDR3 protein. The sample includes about 31,000 distinct CDR3 sequences, roughly 10% of them seen just once. The germline gives CDR1 LNHNV, CDR2 YYDKDF (reference sequence). Trimming removed 5 bases at V and 6 bases at J, with 19 bases between. CDR3 length equals 16 residues. This receptor was identified in a young man who received the YFV17D yellow fever vaccine. The V and J genes are TRBV15 and TRBJ2-2; D could derive from TRBD1 or TRBD2 (7 bases each). The starting material was PBMCs, either bulk or a sorted T-cell subset (CD4+, CD8+, memory, or dextramer-sorted; not recorded which), obtained roughly 15 days after the first yellow fever vaccination. The CDR3 DNA reads as TGTGCCACCAGCCAGGGGGGGCACAGGGCGGCCGGGGAGCTGTTTTTT. Its protein product is CATSQGGHRAAGELFF.